The rows below give T cell receptor beta chains drawn from one sample of a study of vaccination and CD4 T cells after COVID-19. Their recognized antigens are unknown. Using its own MiXCR run on the PCR reads, TCRdb lists one record per CDR3 protein. The sample holds about 15,000 distinct CDR3 sequences, just over 20% seen once. Source: CD4+ T cells from blood, cultured in vitro, taken before SARS-CoV-2 vaccination. These receptors were obtained from a human donor who received a COVID-19 vaccine. Each CDR3 is given with its conserved first and last residue. A D gene is named only where the DNA matches it firmly. Clone size is not always given. Where it is, it says once, few, many or a class for expanded clones.

TRBV7-8	TRBD1	NA	TRBJ2-7	TGTGCCAGCAGCCGGGACAGGGTCTACGAGCAGTACTTC	CASSRDRVYEQYF
TRBV20-1	TRBD2	few	TRBJ2-5	TGCAGTGCTTCCCCTAGCGGGGGGGCACTTCAAGAGACCCAGTACTTC	CSASPSGGALQETQYF
TRBV19	NA	NA	TRBJ2-1	TGTGCCAGCACTGTTCCTCCGGGGGCCCCGCATGAGCAGTTCTTC	CASTVPPGAPHEQFF
TRBV7-8	TRBD1	NA	TRBJ1-5	TGTGCCAACAGCTTAGGGGGACAGGGGGGGCTATTAGGTCAGCCCCAGCATTTT	CANSLGGQGGLLGQPQHF
TRBV30	TRBD1	NA	TRBJ1-5	TGTGCCTGGAGTTATACAGGGGAAGGAAATCAGCCCCAGCATTTT	CAWSYTGEGNQPQHF
TRBV30	NA	few	TRBJ1-1	TGTGCCTGGAGTGCAAGCGTGACTGAAGCTTTCTTT	CAWSASVTEAFF
TRBV30	NA	few	TRBJ1-6	TGTGCCTGGAGGTTCCCAGGGTCGAGCTCCTATAATTCACCCCTCCACTTT	CAWRFPGSSSYNSPLHF
TRBV12-3/TRBV12-4	NA	NA	TRBJ2-7	TGTGCCAGCAGTCGAATTAGGGGATACGAGCAGTACTTC	CASSRIRGYEQYF
TRBV10-2	NA	few	TRBJ1-6	TGCGCCAGCAGGGGGTCCTATAATTCACCCCTCCACTTT	CASRGSYNSPLHF
TRBV24-1	NA	NA	TRBJ1-2	TGTGCCACCAGTGTAGCGGCGATAAGCTATGGCTACACCTTC	CATSVAAISYGYTF
TRBV6-1	NA	NA	TRBJ2-1	TGTGCCAGCAGTGAAGTACCGCAGGACAATGAGCAGTTCTTC	CASSEVPQDNEQFF
TRBV2	NA	NA	TRBJ1-5	TGTGCCAGCAGTGGCAAGGGAGGGGTGAATTCGAGGGGCAATCAGCCCCAGCATTTT	CASSGKGGVNSRGNQPQHF
TRBV29-1	NA	NA	TRBJ1-1	TGCAGCGTTGTGCAGGGGAACACTGAAGCTTTCTTT	CSVVQGNTEAFF
TRBV20-1	NA	few	TRBJ1-1	TGCAGTGCCAGGACGGGAATGAACACTGAAGCTTTCTTT	CSARTGMNTEAFF
TRBV5-4	TRBD2	few	TRBJ2-2	TGTGCCAGCAGCCGCGGGGGAAACACCGGGGAGCTGTTTTTT	CASSRGGNTGELFF
TRBV24-1	NA	NA	TRBJ2-3	TGTGCCACCAGTGCCGCTCCTGGGCCGCTGGGGGATACGCAGTATTTT	CATSAAPGPLGDTQYF
TRBV12-3/TRBV12-4	NA	few	TRBJ1-6	TGTGCCAGCAGTTTGGCCTCAGGGAGCTCCTATAATTCACCCCTCCACTTT	CASSLASGSSYNSPLHF
TRBV7-2	NA	NA	TRBJ1-2	TGTGCCAGCAGCTTAGCAGGGAGGCAGCCCTATGGCTACACCTTC	CASSLAGRQPYGYTF
TRBV19	NA	NA	TRBJ1-5	TGTGCCAGTAGTATACTTGGGTCGACAGGTCAGCCCCAGCATTTT	CASSILGSTGQPQHF
TRBV18	TRBD2	NA	TRBJ2-7	TGTGCCAGCTCACCAAAACTAGCGAAAAGCTCCTACGAGCAGTACTTC	CASSPKLAKSSYEQYF
TRBV14	TRBD1	few	TRBJ1-1	TGTGCCAGCAGCCAGGCTACAGGGGGTCTCACTGAAGCTTTCTTT	CASSQATGGLTEAFF
TRBV28	NA	NA	TRBJ1-2	TGTGCCAGCAAGACTGAACAGGGAAACTATGGCTACACCTTC	CASKTEQGNYGYTF
TRBV27	TRBD1	NA	TRBJ1-6	TGTGCCAGCAGACCGAGGACAGGGAGCTCCTATAATTCACCCCTCCACTTT	CASRPRTGSSYNSPLHF
TRBV24-1	TRBD1	medium-sized	TRBJ1-5	TGTGCCACCAGCAGGACAGGGAATCAGCCCCAGCATTTT	CATSRTGNQPQHF
TRBV5-8	NA	NA	TRBJ1-2	TGTGCCAGCAGCTTGGTCCCAGATTATCCCTATGGCTACACCTTC	CASSLVPDYPYGYTF
TRBV19	NA	NA	TRBJ2-2	TGTGCCAGTAGTCGAACCTTTACAGGGCGAGCGAACACCGGGGAGCTGTTTTTT	CASSRTFTGRANTGELFF
TRBV19	NA	few	TRBJ1-4	TGTGCCAGTCAGCGCAGGGGAGGCTATAATGAAAAACTGTTTTTT	CASQRRGGYNEKLFF
TRBV7-2	NA	NA	TRBJ2-3	TGTGCCAGCAGCTTAGAGAGCACAGATACGCAGTATTTT	CASSLESTDTQYF
TRBV5-4	NA	NA	TRBJ1-2	TGTGCCAGCAGCTTGATTCGGAACGGCCTAGGCACCTTC	CASSLIRNGLGTF
TRBV25-1	NA	NA	TRBJ1-1	TGTGCCAGCAGTGCCAGCCGGAGGACTGAAGCTTTCTTT	CASSASRRTEAFF
TRBV21-1	NA	medium-sized	TRBJ1-2	TGTGCCAGCCAGGGTGGCTACACCTTC	CASQGGYTF
TRBV14	TRBD2	NA	TRBJ2-5	TGTGCCAGCAGCCAAGATTCTAGGCGTCCACGGGGGGGAGAGACCCAGTACTTC	CASSQDSRRPRGGETQYF
TRBV18	NA	NA	TRBJ1-5	TGTGCCAGCTCACAGCAGGGATCCGATCAGCCCCAGCATTTT	CASSQQGSDQPQHF